This T cell receptor (beta chain) originates from a study of blood T cell repertoires in COVID-19. The wider study: Sites across the United States, Italy and Spain contributed samples from acute and convalescent COVID-19. In each case, the material was cDNA or gDNA derived from T cells, B-cell-depleted T cells, or PBMCs.

The CDR3 has 14 residues. CDR1 and CDR2 from the germline V gene are MDHEN and SYDVKM. Germline trimming cut 6 bases from V and 0 bases from J; bases unmatched to any gene: 4. Per the original methods: Estimates of nucleated cell counts were drawn from the amplification of reference gene primers. Assay used: immunoSEQ multiplex PCR; TCRdb lists only in-frame clones, some missing. That table gives V, J and clone size, and the DNA gave D and trimming. The table has about 170,000 clones, less than 90% seen once. The chain uses TRBV28 and TRBJ1-1; 7 nucleotides match TRBD1. The receptor comes from a man aged 55 to 70 with acute or convalescent COVID-19. The sample was peripheral blood. In DNA form, the CDR3 reads TGTGCCAGCAGCCAGGGACAGATGAACACTGAAGCTTTCTTT. Its protein product is CASSQGQMNTEAFF.